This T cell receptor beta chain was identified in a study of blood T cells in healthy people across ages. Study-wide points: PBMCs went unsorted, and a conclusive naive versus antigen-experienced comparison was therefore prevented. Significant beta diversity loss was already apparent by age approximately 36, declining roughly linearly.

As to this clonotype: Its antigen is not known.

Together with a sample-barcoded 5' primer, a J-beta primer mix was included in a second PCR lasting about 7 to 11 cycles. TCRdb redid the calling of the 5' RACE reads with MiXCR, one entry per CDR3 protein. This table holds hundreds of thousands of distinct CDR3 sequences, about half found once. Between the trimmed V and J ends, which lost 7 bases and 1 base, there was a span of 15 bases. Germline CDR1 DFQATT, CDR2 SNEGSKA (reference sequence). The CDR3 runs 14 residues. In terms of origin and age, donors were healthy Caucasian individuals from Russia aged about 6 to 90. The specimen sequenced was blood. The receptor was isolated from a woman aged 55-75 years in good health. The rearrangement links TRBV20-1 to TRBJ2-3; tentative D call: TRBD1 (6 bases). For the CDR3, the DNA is TGCAGTGTCCCGGACAGCTACGGCACAGATACGCAGTATTTT. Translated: CSVPDSYGTDTQYF.